The sequence of this T cell receptor (beta chain) was determined in a study of low-dose radiotherapy and immunotherapy resistance in tumors (dated by TCRdb to between 2021 and 2022). Background for the entire study: Patients in Cohort 1 were given 0.5 Gy per fraction every 2 weeks, and the prescribed total PTV dose was 6.5 Gy. Cohort 2 received 1 Gy per fraction every two weeks, with a total of 13 Gy over 26 weeks. Randomization of trial participants into treatment groups was not performed. Starting on cycle 1 day 1, patients took 300 mg of aspirin by mouth once a day for four cycles. Cyclophosphamide 200 mg/m2 was administered intravenously every two weeks, one day before each radiation and immunotherapy administration. Eight patients were included in the translational analysis, namely three from the first dose cohort plus the first five from the second dose cohort. Nivolumab was administered intravenously as a 240 mg flat dose every two weeks, and ipilimumab was administered intravenously at 1 mg/kg every six weeks.

V is trimmed back by 6 bases and J by 2 bases, and the junction contains 13 bases that no gene match accounts for. Including cysteine and phenylalanine, the CDR3 has 17 amino acids. Only the CDR3 part of the read is kept: 51 bases, read in frame from the first base. For CDR1 and CDR2, the germline V gene (reference sequence) lists MNHNY and SVGAGI. Sequencing was carried out with an Illumina HiSeq 2500. Superscript III and a set of TRAV- and TRBV-specific primers were used to synthesize first-strand cDNA, so that both TCRalpha and TCRbeta chains were covered. A roughly 18-cycle PCR with Phusion amplified the TCRs, pairing a constant-region primer with the adapter that was attached to the V primers. Amplification of the isolated mRNA was done with the MessageAmp II aRNA Amplification Kit, which involved an approximately 15-hour in vitro transcription at 37 degrees C. The Dynabeads mRNA DIRECT Purification Kit was used to isolate mRNA for TCR sequencing. A second approximately 23-cycle Phusion PCR added indexed Illumina adapters, and products were purified with AMPure XP beads. The authors processed their data as follows. Custom Perl scripts were used to pool TCR sequences that encoded the same protein, to remove out-of-frame sequences, and to calculate the abundance of each clonotype. TCR sequences supported by only a single read were excluded from analysis. Shannon entropy, Gini index, clonality, richness, and the frequency of TCRs shared between repertoires were included as repertoire metrics. The public reads were reprocessed in TCRdb via fastp at Q25 and MiXCR, keeping in-frame beta chains. For every CDR3 protein sequence, its rows merge into one entry that carries the most common genes and DNA. V and J calls and clone size were set by TCRdb, not the authors. The sample data list approximately 42,000 distinct CDR3 sequences, and 25% to 30% of these were observed just once. The ten largest clonotypes hold over 9.5% of the sample.

Sample time point, as interpreted from the label and publication: after trial treatment. The meaning of the sample's treatment or condition label: LDRT plus nivolumab, ipilimumab, low-dose cyclophosphamide and aspirin (RACIN trial). The donors took part in RACIN, a single-arm, phase I, dose-escalation trial that combined nivolumab, ipilimumab, aspirin, low-dose cyclophosphamide and low-dose radiotherapy. Patients were eligible if they had advanced solid tumors that were TIL-negative. This clonotype was seen many times. Its antigen is currently not known. One base away there is no much larger clone; base qualities are not given.

Source: PBMCs, taken after low-dose radiotherapy plus immunotherapy. Recombination joined TRBV6-6 with TRBJ2-3; TRBD2 matches 8 bases in the middle. The receptor comes from a male donor with prostate cancer. CDR3 sequence: CASSPFRAGGTTDTQYF. DNA sequence: TGTGCCAGCAGCCCATTCCGGGCGGGGGGCACCACAGATACGCAGTATTTT.